What follows describes a single T cell receptor beta chain. Its antigen is unidentified. Assay: immunoSEQ multiplex PCR; the TCRdb copy retains only in-frame clones and omits some. The data contain roughly 140,000 clones, about 93% of them singletons. The data were taken from a study of T cell responses to AZD1222 COVID-19 vaccine. Study-wide background: Second-dose schedules of about 4 or about 12 weeks were combined.

Study-level findings and limits: Vaccine-associated CD4 TCRs spanned spike, dominant at 160-218 and 743-854. Among the donors, most were white British and more were female, and clonal diversity was possibly underestimated. Seropositive at baseline were only a handful of AZD1222 recipients.

Trimming removed 6 bases from V and 7 bases from J, with 17 bases in between. Per germline, CDR1 ENHRY and CDR2 SYGVKD. CDR3 length equals 14 residues. The origin of this receptor is an adult in good health. This chain connects TRBV10-3 to TRBJ2-3; D might be TRBD2 (6 bases). This sample comprised peripheral blood, obtained on day 0 of AZD1222 vaccination. The CDR3 sequence is CAISMTSKENTQYF. CDR3 DNA sequence: TGTGCCATCAGCATGACTAGTAAAGAGAATACGCAGTATTTT.